One and the same sample provided the 22 T cell receptor beta chains below, sequenced in a study of blood T cell repertoires in COVID-19. Repertoires were generated with immunoSEQ multiplex PCR, while TCRdb's copy carries only in-frame clones and drops some. Of more than 70,000 clones listed, 86% are singletons. The sequenced material came from peripheral blood. These receptors were taken from a woman of 80 years or more in a cohort sampled during active or convalescent COVID-19.

CDR3 in DNA: TGTGCCAGCAGCCAAGACAGGGGCCGTGCAGATACGCAGTATTTT. Translating gives CASSQDRGRADTQYF. The rearrangement links TRBV7-3 to TRBJ2-3; 8 bases are a match to TRBD1. V gave up 5 bases and J gave up 4 bases; unmatched junction bases: 8. The CDR3 length is 15 residues. The germline V gene has CDR1 SGHTA and CDR2 FQGTGA. Together with reference TRBV7-3 and TRBJ2-3, the CDR3 gives the full variable domain: GAGVSQTPSNKVTEKGKYVELRCDPISGHTALYWYRQSLGQGPEFLIYFQGTGAADDSGLPNDRFFAVRPEGSVSTLKIQRTERGDSAVYLCASSQDRGRADTQYFGPGTRLTVL.

In nucleotides, the CDR3 is TGTGCCAGCAGCTTAGATTTCGGAGCGGGGCAAGAGACCCAGTACTTC. Translation: CASSLDFGAGQETQYF. The V call is TRBV11-2, the J call TRBJ2-5; 7 bases are a match to TRBD2. This CDR3 is built from 16 residues. The V and J ends lost 0 bases and 2 bases, in that order; junction bases with no gene match: 6. CDR1 and CDR2 from the germline V gene are SGHAT and FQNNGV.

This clone occurred once. This chain uses TRBV2 with TRBJ1-5, with D possibly TRBD1 on 5 matching bases. Germline V CDR1 and CDR2: SNHLY, FYNNEI. V was shortened by 8 bases and J by 2 bases, with 10 bases between the two germline ends. The CDR3 totals 13 residues. CDR3 residues: CASGMTGNQPQHF. The CDR3 DNA sequence: TGTGCCAGCGGAATGACAGGCAATCAGCCCCAGCATTTT.

This chain uses TRBV6-4 with TRBJ1-5; 10 bases match TRBD1. CDR1 is MRHNA, CDR2 SNTAGT, per germline. V was pared by 3 bases and J by 6 bases, with 2 bases of the junction left unmatched. The CDR3 contains 14 residues. Written as DNA, the CDR3 is TGTGCCAGCAGTGAGGGACAGGGGATTCAGCCCCAGCATTTT. This gives the protein CASSEGQGIQPQHF.

CDR3 region: CARAGGSYEQYF. CDR3 bases: TGTGCCAGAGCGGGCGGCTCCTACGAGCAGTACTTC. This chain connects TRBV7-5 to TRBJ2-7; TRBD2, the table's D call, lacks a check against the DNA. TRBV7-5 has pseudogene status. The CDR3 loop spans 12 amino acids.

The gene calls are TRBV5-4 and TRBJ2-2, with D unresolved. The CDR3 totals 12 residues. V shed 3 bases and J shed 7 bases, with 7 bases lying between them. Germline CDR1 is SGHNT and CDR2 is YYREEE (reference sequence). CDR3 sequence reads: CASSSINGELFF. The CDR3, as DNA: TGTGCCAGCAGCTCAATCAACGGGGAGCTGTTTTTT.

The V and J genes are TRBV19 and TRBJ2-1, with 12 positions matching TRBD2. J gave up 5 bases and V 5 bases, and 10 bases lay outside the gene matches. CDR1 is LNHDA and CDR2 is SQIVND in the germline V gene (reference sequence). This CDR3 is built from 17 residues. CDR3 region: CASSPPWASGRDNEQFF. CDR3 nucleotides: TGTGCCAGTAGTCCACCGTGGGCTAGCGGGAGGGACAATGAGCAGTTCTTC.

The chain combines TRBV6-5 with TRBJ2-4; 9 bases map to TRBD2. The V and J ends lost 5 bases and 9 bases, in that order; junction bases with no gene match: 8. Germline assignment: CDR1 MNHEY and CDR2 SVGAGI. The CDR3 consists of 14 residues. CDR3 amino acids: CASSPFSGRGIQYF. In DNA form, the CDR3 reads TGTGCCAGCAGTCCTTTTAGCGGGAGAGGCATTCAGTACTTC.

The V call is TRBV5-6, the J call TRBJ2-7; D perhaps matches TRBD1 (7 bases). The germline V gene has CDR1 SGHDT and CDR2 YYEEEE. CDR3 length equals 15 residues. V lost 0 bases to trimming and J lost 6 bases, with 16 bases between them. This CDR3 is CASSLASTGRREQYV. The CDR3, as DNA: TGTGCCAGCAGCTTGGCCTCGACAGGGAGGCGCGAGCAGTACGTC.

Written as DNA, the CDR3 is TGTGCCAGCAGCTTAGCTTTCGGAGGGGCCTACGAGCAGTACTTC. Protein product: CASSLAFGGAYEQYF. The rearrangement uses TRBV7-9 and TRBJ2-7, with D tentatively TRBD2 (6 bases). The V and J ends lost 0 bases and 2 bases respectively, with 11 bases between them. Germline loops: CDR1 SEHNR, CDR2 FQNEAQ (reference sequence). This CDR3 region has 15 residues.

This clone has a single count. This chain uses TRBV19 with TRBJ1-5; D call uncertain. V was trimmed by 5 bases and J by 7 bases, leaving 18 bases between them. The CDR3 is 15 amino acids. In germline, CDR1 is LNHDA, CDR2 SQIVND (reference sequence). The CDR3 DNA is TGTGCCAGTAGTCTCGTCGCAATTTATGGCCAGCCCCAGCATTTT. It yields the protein CASSLVAIYGQPQHF.

This chain uses TRBV9 with TRBJ2-7; D might be TRBD2 (6 bases). V was shortened by 4 bases and J by 2 bases, with 13 bases between the two germline ends. This CDR3 has 14 residues. Germline V gene lookup returns CDR1 SGDLS and CDR2 YYNGEE. The CDR3 sequence is CASSPGGRTYEQYF. In DNA, the CDR3 is TGTGCCAGCAGCCCAGGTGGGAGGACCTACGAGCAGTACTTC. The full variable domain, its missing parts supplied by reference TRBV9 and TRBJ2-7, is DSGVTQTPKHLITATGQRVTLRCSPRSGDLSVYWYQQSLDQGLQFLIQYYNGEERAKGNILERFSAQQFPDLHSELNLSSLELGDSALYFCASSPGGRTYEQYFGPGTRLTVT.

The CDR3 coding sequence is TGTGCCAGCAGCCCGCGGACAGGAAAAGAGACCCAGTACTTC. Translated, it gives CASSPRTGKETQYF. The J gene is TRBJ2-5, the V gene TRBV14; 7 bases fit TRBD1. Per germline, CDR1 SGHDN and CDR2 FVKESK. Trimming took 4 bases from V and 3 from J; bases not matched to a gene: 5. The CDR3 is 14 residues long.

The gene calls are TRBV5-1 and TRBJ2-2; 8 positions match TRBD1. V trimming: 1 base; J trimming: 0 bases; junction bases outside the gene matches: 11. CDR1 and CDR2 (germline): SGHRS, YFSETQ. This CDR3 has 19 amino acids. CDR3 region: CASSLMGRQGRSNTGELFF. CDR3 nucleotides: TGCGCCAGCAGCTTGATGGGCCGACAGGGGAGATCGAACACCGGGGAGCTGTTTTTT.

This clone came up once. The rearrangement links TRBV5-8 to TRBJ1-1; 8 positions agree with TRBD1. The CDR3 totals 16 residues. V shed 1 base, J shed 9 bases, and the junction held 14 bases outside the gene matches. Germline CDR1 reads SGHTS; CDR2 reads YDEGEE. The CDR3 loop reads CASSLLLPGGTLKAFF. DNA for the CDR3: TGTGCCAGCAGCTTGCTCCTTCCAGGGGGCACCCTGAAAGCTTTCTTT.

The chain recombines TRBV29-1 with TRBJ1-2, with a possible D match to TRBD1 (6 bases). Germline V lookup: CDR1 SQVTM, CDR2 ANQGSEA. This CDR3 has 14 amino acids. V was trimmed by 6 bases and J by 5 bases, leaving 19 bases between them. The CDR3 loop is CSVAAGQSTYGYTF. The CDR3 coding sequence is TGCAGCGTCGCCGCTGGACAGAGCACATATGGCTACACCTTC.

The chain is built from TRBV27 and TRBJ2-1; 7 positions match TRBD2. The CDR3 is 14 amino acids. Losses at the gene ends were 5 bases for V and 8 bases for J; bases not matched to a gene: 9. The germline V gene encodes CDR1 MNHEY and CDR2 SMNVEV (reference sequence). The CDR3 region has the DNA TGTGCCAGCAGTCCAAGCGGGGACTTCGATGAGCAGTTCTTC. Translation gives CASSPSGDFDEQFF.

This clone came up a few times. The CDR3 is CASRYRALGVVNQPQHF. For the CDR3, the DNA is TGTGCCAGTCGGTACCGGGCCCTGGGAGTCGTTAATCAGCCCCAGCATTTT. The gene calls are TRBV19 and TRBJ1-5; D is undetermined. Per germline, CDR1 LNHDA and CDR2 SQIVND (reference sequence). The length of the CDR3 is 17 residues. V dropped 8 bases and J dropped 4 bases, with 24 bases sitting between them. The full variable domain, with the rest looked up from reference TRBV19 and TRBJ1-5, is DGGITQSPKYLFRKEGQNVTLSCEQNLNHDAMYWYRQDPGQGLRLIYYSQIVNDFQKGDIAEGYSVSREKKESFPLTVTSAQKNPTAFYLCASRYRALGVVNQPQHFGDGTRLSIL.

The genes are TRBV9 and TRBJ2-2, with 9 bases identical to TRBD2. CDR3 length: 15 amino acids. Germline V gives CDR1 SGDLS, CDR2 YYNGEE. Germline trimming cut 6 bases from V and 2 bases from J; bases unmatched to any gene: 5. The CDR3 bases are TGTGCCAGCAAGGTAGCGGGGGATAACACCGGGGAGCTGTTTTTT. Protein: CASKVAGDNTGELFF.

This sequence joins TRBV30 and TRBJ2-2; a possible D gene is TRBD2 (5 bases). From germline, CDR1 is GTSNPN and CDR2 SVGIG (reference sequence). V lost 0 bases and J lost 10, with 30 bases in between. The length of the CDR3 is 19 residues. The CDR3 DNA reads as TGTGCCTGGAGTGTATCGCCTCTACTCGGGAATTTCCAATTAAAGGAGCTGTTTTTT. Its protein is CAWSVSPLLGNFQLKELFF.

This rearrangement joins TRBV19 to TRBJ2-3, with a possible D match to TRBD1 (6 bases). Germline CDR1 is LNHDA and CDR2 is SQIVND (reference sequence). The CDR3 is 16 amino acids. V was trimmed by 4 bases and J by 1 base, leaving 15 bases between them. The DNA for the CDR3 is TGTGCCAGTAGTACACAGGGTAGATTGGGCACAGATACGCAGTATTTT. This gives the protein CASSTQGRLGTDTQYF.

This clone was picked up a small number of times. The chain combines TRBV5-1 with TRBJ2-7; 11 bases are a match to TRBD1. Trimming took 4 bases from V and 4 from J; bases not matched to a gene: 1. The CDR3 has 13 residues. CDR1 SGHRS and CDR2 YFSETQ come from the germline V gene. CDR3: CASSRDRGYEQYF. The CDR3 DNA sequence: TGCGCCAGCAGCCGGGACAGGGGGTACGAGCAGTACTTC.